This T cell receptor beta chain was observed in a study of regulatory T cells in long-lasting Graves disease. Arm-PCR with iRepertoire HTBI primers amplified the CDR3 regions for these TCR beta libraries. TCRdb re-derived calls from the multiplex PCR reads in MiXCR, one entry per CDR3 protein. The repertoire holds 400,000 or so distinct CDR3 sequences, less than 25% seen once, with less than 25% in the top ten. On this clonotype: Its antigen is still unknown.

Sample time point: persistent/refractory GD, antithyroid drugs over 5 years with positive TRAb. With RNA extracted from PBMCs as input, the TCR library was made. Overall study results and limits: Thyroid tissue was not studied; only peripheral blood was. The study found lower TCR diversity in persistent Graves' patients than in newly diagnosed ones.

Sequenced here: peripheral blood mononuclear cells (PBMCs), sampled when the disease was refractory, from a patient treated with antithyroid drugs. The origin of this receptor is a female donor with Graves disease.

The CDR3 is CSARDRASGPYNEQFF. The CDR3 DNA sequence: TGCAGTGCTAGAGATAGGGCTAGCGGGCCCTACAATGAGCAGTTCTTC. The V call is TRBV20-1, the J call TRBJ2-1; 8 bases align to TRBD2. CDR3 length equals 16 residues. Germline V CDR1 and CDR2: DFQATT, SNEGSKA (reference sequence). J lost 2 bases, V lost 0 bases, and 6 bases had no gene match.